This passage covers 12 T cell receptor beta chains from one sample sequenced in a study of response to subunit inactivated influenza vaccine (dated by TCRdb to 2016 to 2019). Libraries were constructed by RT-PCR. The reads were generated on an Illumina HiSeq 2500. Clones were called with MiXCR by TCRdb after fastp trimmed the public reads at Q25, and only in-frame beta chains were retained. Rows matching on CDR3 protein sequence are summarized as one entry with the most common DNA and genes. The sample contains 150,000 to 200,000 distinct CDR3 sequences, roughly a tenth of them found a single time. Of the sample, 35% to 40% is held by the ten largest clones. The starting material was CD8+ T cells sorted from PBMCs, obtained around 2 years after vaccination. These receptors were taken from a man between 50 and 69 years old who received an inactivated influenza vaccine. Donor details come from another sample of the same person, matched by shared clones.

This clonotype has only a few counts. The chain combines TRBV7-8 with TRBJ2-5; D unclear. The CDR3 is 14 residues long. V was cut by 2 bases and J by 7 bases, with 14 bases left in between. Per germline, CDR1 SGHVS and CDR2 FQNEAQ. The CDR3 reads CASSLHGNDWTQYF. The CDR3 bases are TGTGCCAGCAGCTTACATGGGAATGATTGGACCCAGTACTTC.

V gene TRBV20-1 combines with J gene TRBJ2-1; D perhaps matches TRBD1 (5 bases). Germline lookup yields CDR1 DFQATT and CDR2 SNEGSKA (reference sequence). The CDR3 runs 14 residues. Between the trimmed V and J ends, which lost 5 bases and 3 bases, there was a span of 14 bases. The CDR3 region has the DNA TGCAGTGCTTTATTACCGCAGGGCTACAATGAGCAGTTCTTC. Protein: CSALLPQGYNEQFF.

Ten or more counts support this clonotype. The chain has TRBV11-2 and TRBJ2-3, with TRBD2 identical over 9 bases. The CDR3 length is 16 residues. V trimming: 5 bases; J trimming: 3 bases; junction bases outside the gene matches: 9. Germline V gene sequence: CDR1 SGHAT, CDR2 FQNNGV. The CDR3 nucleotides read TGTGCCAGCAGCCCCCGACTTGCGGGGGGGACAGATACGCAGTATTTT. It yields the protein CASSPRLAGGTDTQYF. Together with reference TRBV11-2 and TRBJ2-3, the CDR3 gives the full variable domain: EAGVAQSPRYKIIEKRQSVAFWCNPISGHATLYWYQQILGQGPKLLIQFQNNGVVDDSQLPKDRFSAERLKGVDSTLKIQPAKLEDSAVYLCASSPRLAGGTDTQYFGPGTRLTVL.

In its sample, this clonotype was seen a few times. The genes are TRBV11-2 and TRBJ1-2; 8 bases match TRBD1. Germline CDR1 reads SGHAT; CDR2 reads FQNNGV. The CDR3 runs to 13 residues. The trim removed 4 bases at V and 7 bases at J, leaving 5 bases unmatched. CDR3 bases: TGTGCCAGCAGCTCGGAGACAGGGGCTGGCTACACCTTC. Translation gives CASSSETGAGYTF.

This clonotype has just a few counts. The chain carries TRBV12-3 or TRBV12-4 and TRBJ1-3; D is unresolved. The CDR3 length is 14 residues. Trimming removed 1 base from V and 0 bases from J, with 4 bases in between. The CDR3 region has the DNA TGTGCCAGCAGTTTAGAGGGCTCTGGAAACACCATATATTTT. Translation gives CASSLEGSGNTIYF.

V and J are TRBV7-2 and TRBJ2-7; D gene unclear. Looked up from germline, CDR1 is SGHTA and CDR2 is FQGNSA. The CDR3 length is 13 residues. Trimming pared 1 base from V and 3 bases from J, leaving 7 bases between. The CDR3 coding sequence is TGTGCCAGCAGCTTAGGGGGTTACTACGAGCAGTACTTC. Its translation is CASSLGGYYEQYF.

This chain uses TRBV25-1 with TRBJ1-2; 7 bases map to TRBD1. Germline V gives CDR1 MGHDK, CDR2 SYGVNS. CDR3 length: 13 amino acids. The J segment lost 2 bases and the V segment lost 7 bases, leaving 4 bases of the junction unmatched. The CDR3 nucleotides read TGTGCCAGCAATCCGACAGGGAACTATGGCTACACCTTC. Protein: CASNPTGNYGYTF.

In its sample, this clonotype was seen many times. The J gene is TRBJ2-1, the V gene TRBV20-1, with TRBD2 matching over 7 bases. This CDR3 region has 13 residues. Looked up from germline, CDR1 is DFQATT and CDR2 is SNEGSKA (reference sequence). V lost 5 bases to trimming and J lost 4 bases; unmatched junction nucleotides: 5. The CDR3 spells CSACPAGYNEQFF. In DNA form, the CDR3 reads TGCAGTGCTTGCCCAGCGGGGTACAATGAGCAGTTCTTC.

This clonotype was picked up many times. This chain uses TRBV12-3 or TRBV12-4 with TRBJ2-7, with D hard to call. V dropped 4 bases and J dropped 3 bases, with 4 bases sitting between them. There are 11 residues in the CDR3. The CDR3 DNA reads as TGTGCCAGCAGTTCCCTCTACGAGCAGTACTTC. Its protein product is CASSSLYEQYF.

This clonotype was seen more than once but under ten times. The chain has TRBV11-2 and TRBJ2-7, with 7 positions matching TRBD1. Germline-derived CDR1 and CDR2 are SGHAT and FQNNGV. The V gene end was trimmed by 5 bases and the J gene end by 2 bases; junction bases not matched to a gene: 9. This CDR3 has 15 residues. This CDR3 reads CASSPDRSKTYEQYF. The CDR3 DNA reads TGTGCCAGCAGCCCGGACAGGAGTAAAACCTACGAGCAGTACTTC.

This clonotype was seen ten or more times. This chain connects TRBV12-3 or TRBV12-4 to TRBJ2-1; D is unclear. Trimming took off 6 bases at V and 7 bases at J, with 13 bases between the two ends. The CDR3 covers 13 residues. The CDR3 reads CASSFASWNEQFF. Here the CDR3 DNA reads TGTGCCAGCAGCTTCGCCTCTTGGAATGAGCAGTTCTTC.

The rearrangement joins TRBV6-2 or TRBV6-3 to TRBJ2-1; 14 bases match TRBD2. Per germline, CDR1 MNHEY and CDR2 SVGEGT. The CDR3 is 20 amino acids. J gave up 3 bases and V 4 bases, and 14 bases lay outside the gene matches. The CDR3 DNA follows: TGTGCCAGCAGTTCGCGGTCCGGGACTAGCGGGGGCCCCGGCTACAATGAGCAGTTCTTC. This translates into CASSSRSGTSGGPGYNEQFF.